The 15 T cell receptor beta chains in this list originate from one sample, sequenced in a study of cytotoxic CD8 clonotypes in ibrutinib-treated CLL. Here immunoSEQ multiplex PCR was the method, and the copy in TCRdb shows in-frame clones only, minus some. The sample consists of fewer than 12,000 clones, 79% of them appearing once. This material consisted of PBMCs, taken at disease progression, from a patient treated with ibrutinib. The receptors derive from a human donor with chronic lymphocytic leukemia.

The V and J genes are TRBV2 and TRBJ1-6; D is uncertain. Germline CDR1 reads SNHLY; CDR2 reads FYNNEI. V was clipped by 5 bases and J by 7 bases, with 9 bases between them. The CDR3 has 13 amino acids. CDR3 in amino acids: CASSTSLNSPLHF. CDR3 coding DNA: TGTGCCAGCAGTACCAGCTTGAATTCACCCCTCCACTTT.

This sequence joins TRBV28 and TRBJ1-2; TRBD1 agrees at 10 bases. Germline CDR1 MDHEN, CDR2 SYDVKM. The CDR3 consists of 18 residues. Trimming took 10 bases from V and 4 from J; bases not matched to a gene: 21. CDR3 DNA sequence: TGTGCCACCGGCCGACTTCCTGGGCCGGGACAGGGGACCTATGGCTACACCTTC. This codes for CATGRLPGPGQGTYGYTF.

CDR3 DNA sequence: TGTGCCAGTAGTATTGGGACAGGGAGACTTGGCATTCAGCCCCAGCATTTT. This gives the protein CASSIGTGRLGIQPQHF. This rearrangement joins TRBV19 to TRBJ1-5; 9 nucleotides line up with TRBD1. In germline, CDR1 is LNHDA, CDR2 SQIVND (reference sequence). There are 17 residues in the CDR3. V shed 3 bases and J 6 bases; nucleotides not matched to a gene: 12.

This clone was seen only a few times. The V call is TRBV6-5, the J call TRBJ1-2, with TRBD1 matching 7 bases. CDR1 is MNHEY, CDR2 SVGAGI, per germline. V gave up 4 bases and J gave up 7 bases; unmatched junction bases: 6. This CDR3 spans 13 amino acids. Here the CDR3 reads CASSWRQGGGYTF. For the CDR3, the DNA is TGTGCCAGCAGTTGGCGACAGGGTGGTGGCTACACCTTC.

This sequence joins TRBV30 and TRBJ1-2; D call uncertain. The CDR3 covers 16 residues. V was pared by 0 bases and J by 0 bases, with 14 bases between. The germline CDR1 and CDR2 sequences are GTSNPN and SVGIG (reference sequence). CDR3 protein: CAWSVSYGKANYGYTF. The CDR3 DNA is TGTGCCTGGAGTGTAAGTTACGGTAAAGCTAACTATGGCTACACCTTC. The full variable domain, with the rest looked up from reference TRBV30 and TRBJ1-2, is SQTIHQWPATLVQPVGSPLSLECTVEGTSNPNLYWYRQAAGRGLQLLFYSVGIGQISSEVPQNLSASRPQDRQFILSSKKLLLSDSGFYLCAWSVSYGKANYGYTFGSGTRLTVV.

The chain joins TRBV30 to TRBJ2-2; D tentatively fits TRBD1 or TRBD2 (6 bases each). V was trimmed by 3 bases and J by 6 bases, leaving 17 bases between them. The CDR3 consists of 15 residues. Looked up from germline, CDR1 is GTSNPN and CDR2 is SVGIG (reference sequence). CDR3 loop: CAWRGGTFGPGELFF. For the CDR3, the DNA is TGTGCCTGGAGAGGGGGGACTTTCGGGCCCGGGGAGCTGTTTTTT.

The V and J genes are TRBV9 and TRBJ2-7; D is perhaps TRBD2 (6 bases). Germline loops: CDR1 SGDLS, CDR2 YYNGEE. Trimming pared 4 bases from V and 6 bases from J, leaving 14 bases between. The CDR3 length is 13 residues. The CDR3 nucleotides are TGTGCCAGCAGCCCCGGTTGGAGGGGCGAGCAGTACTTC. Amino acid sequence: CASSPGWRGEQYF.

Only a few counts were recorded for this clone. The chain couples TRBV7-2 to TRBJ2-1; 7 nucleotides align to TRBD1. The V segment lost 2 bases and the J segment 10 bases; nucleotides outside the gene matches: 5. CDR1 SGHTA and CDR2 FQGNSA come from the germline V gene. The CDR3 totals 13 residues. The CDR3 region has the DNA TGTGCCAGCAGCTTAAGACAGGGATGGGAGCAGTTCTTC. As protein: CASSLRQGWEQFF.

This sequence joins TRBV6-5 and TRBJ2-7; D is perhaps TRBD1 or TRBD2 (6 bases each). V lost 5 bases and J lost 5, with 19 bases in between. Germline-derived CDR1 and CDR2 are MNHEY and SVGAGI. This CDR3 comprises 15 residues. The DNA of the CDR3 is TGTGCCAGCAGTCCCCTAGCGAGGGGGTGGGACGAGCAGTACTTC. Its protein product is CASSPLARGWDEQYF.

The DNA of the CDR3 is TGTGCCGCTTCCGGGACAGCTAATGAAAAACTGTTTTTT. Amino acid sequence: CAASGTANEKLFF. V is TRBV7-9 and J is TRBJ1-4; 7 nucleotides line up with TRBD1. Germline V gene lookup returns CDR1 SEHNR and CDR2 FQNEAQ (reference sequence). V gave up 11 bases and J gave up 3 bases; unmatched junction bases: 6. The length of the CDR3 is 13 residues.

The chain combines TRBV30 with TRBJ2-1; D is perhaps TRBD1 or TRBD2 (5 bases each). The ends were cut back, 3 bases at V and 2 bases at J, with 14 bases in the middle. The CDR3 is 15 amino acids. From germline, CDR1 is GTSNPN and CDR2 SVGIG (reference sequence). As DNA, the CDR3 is TGTGCCTGGAGCGGAGGACAAGGGGCCTACAATGAGCAGTTCTTC. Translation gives CAWSGGQGAYNEQFF.

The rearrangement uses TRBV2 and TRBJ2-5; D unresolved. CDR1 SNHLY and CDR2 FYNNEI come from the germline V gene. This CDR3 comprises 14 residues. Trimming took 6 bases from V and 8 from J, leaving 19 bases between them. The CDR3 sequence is CASRSRRSGNTQYF. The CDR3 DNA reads TGTGCCAGCAGGTCCCGCCGTTCTGGTAATACCCAGTACTTC.

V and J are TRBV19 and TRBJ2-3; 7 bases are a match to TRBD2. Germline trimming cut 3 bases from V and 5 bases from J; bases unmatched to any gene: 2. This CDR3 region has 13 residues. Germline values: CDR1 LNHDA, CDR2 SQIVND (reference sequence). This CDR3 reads CASSIRGGDTQYF. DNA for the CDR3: TGTGCCAGTAGTATCCGCGGGGGAGATACGCAGTATTTT.

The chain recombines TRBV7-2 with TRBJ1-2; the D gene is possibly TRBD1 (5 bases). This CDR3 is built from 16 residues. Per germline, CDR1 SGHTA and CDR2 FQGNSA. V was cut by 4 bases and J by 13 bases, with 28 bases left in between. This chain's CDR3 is CASSSPGGRQGWPPTF. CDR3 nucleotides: TGTGCCAGCAGCTCACCCGGGGGTCGGCAGGGCTGGCCTCCCACCTTC.

In DNA, the CDR3 is TGTGCCAGCAGAATGGCCGGGAGCTCCTACAATGAGCAGTTCTTC. This translates into CASRMAGSSYNEQFF. The chain couples TRBV7-9 to TRBJ2-1; D is possibly TRBD2 (6 bases). V was clipped by 6 bases and J by 0 bases, with 12 bases between them. Germline V gives CDR1 SEHNR, CDR2 FQNEAQ (reference sequence). The CDR3 spans 15 residues.